These T cell receptor beta chains were read from a single sample in a study of T cells expressing NK-cell markers. With the 5' RACE reads reprocessed, TCRdb shows one record per CDR3 protein and no DNA. The sample spans roughly 280,000 distinct CDR3 sequences; the ten largest clones claim approximately 0.39%. Sequenced input: blood T cells: a sorted CD56 or NKG2C T cell subset, CD4+ or CD8+ T cells, or bulk PBMC T cells (not recorded which). The receptors come from a young man in good health. CDR3s include the opening cysteine and the closing phenylalanine or tryptophan. The order of the fields is V gene, J gene, CDR3 protein.

v_call: TRBV12-3/TRBV12-4; j_call: TRBJ2-1; cdr3_aa: CASSPRLAGVGYNEQFF
v_call: TRBV5-6; j_call: TRBJ1-1; cdr3_aa: CASSLAGGRVAEAFF
v_call: TRBV5-6; j_call: TRBJ1-1; cdr3_aa: CASSLGARGRTEAFF
v_call: TRBV29-1; j_call: TRBJ2-3; cdr3_aa: CSVGSGASTDTQYF
v_call: TRBV5-1; j_call: TRBJ2-7; cdr3_aa: CASSHGTGKGYEQYF
v_call: TRBV29-1; j_call: TRBJ2-5; cdr3_aa: CSTMTGSGTQYF
v_call: TRBV29-1; j_call: TRBJ2-1; cdr3_aa: CSVRRRLVSNEQFF
v_call: TRBV24-1; j_call: TRBJ2-3; cdr3_aa: CATGTELDTQYF
v_call: TRBV18; j_call: TRBJ1-2; cdr3_aa: CASSPSIDYGYTF
v_call: TRBV12-3/TRBV12-4; j_call: TRBJ2-7; cdr3_aa: CASSLGSGTGAYEQYF
v_call: TRBV20-1; j_call: TRBJ2-1; cdr3_aa: CSAGLGPRATEQFF
v_call: TRBV6-5; j_call: TRBJ2-7; cdr3_aa: CASSYLLRDRGNEQYF
v_call: TRBV3-1; j_call: TRBJ2-2; cdr3_aa: CASSYRPYTGELFF
v_call: TRBV12-3/TRBV12-4; j_call: TRBJ1-1; cdr3_aa: CASSTRTGPPNTEAFF
v_call: TRBV6-5; j_call: TRBJ2-7; cdr3_aa: CASSYLNPGQGYSEQYF
v_call: TRBV14; j_call: TRBJ2-7; cdr3_aa: CASSRHPGGEQYF
v_call: TRBV29-1; j_call: TRBJ1-2; cdr3_aa: CSVASDAPWGVANYGYTF
v_call: TRBV30; j_call: TRBJ2-1; cdr3_aa: CAWSVMVAGERQFF